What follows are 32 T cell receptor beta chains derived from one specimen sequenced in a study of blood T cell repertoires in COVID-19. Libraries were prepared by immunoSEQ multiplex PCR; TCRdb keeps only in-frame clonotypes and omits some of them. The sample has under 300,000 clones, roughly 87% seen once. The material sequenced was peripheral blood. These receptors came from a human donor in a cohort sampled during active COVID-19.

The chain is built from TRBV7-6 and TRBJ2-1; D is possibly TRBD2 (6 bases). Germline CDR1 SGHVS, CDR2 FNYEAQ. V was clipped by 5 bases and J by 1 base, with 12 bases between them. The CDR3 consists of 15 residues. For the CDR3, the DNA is TGTGCCAGCAGCCCTCAAAGCGGGTCCTACAATGAGCAGTTCTTC. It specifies CASSPQSGSYNEQFF.

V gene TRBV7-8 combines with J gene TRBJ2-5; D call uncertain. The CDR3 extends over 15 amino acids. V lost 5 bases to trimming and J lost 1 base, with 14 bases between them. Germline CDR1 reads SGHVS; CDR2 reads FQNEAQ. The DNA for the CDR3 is TGTGCCAGCAGCCCCCGGGTATTAAGCCAAGAGACCCAGTACTTC. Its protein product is CASSPRVLSQETQYF. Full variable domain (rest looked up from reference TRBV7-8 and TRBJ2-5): GAGVSQSPRYKVAKRGQDVALRCDPISGHVSLFWYQQALGQGPEFLTYFQNEAQLDKSGLPSDRFFAERPEGSVSTLKIQRTQQEDSAVYLCASSPRVLSQETQYFGPGTRLLVL.

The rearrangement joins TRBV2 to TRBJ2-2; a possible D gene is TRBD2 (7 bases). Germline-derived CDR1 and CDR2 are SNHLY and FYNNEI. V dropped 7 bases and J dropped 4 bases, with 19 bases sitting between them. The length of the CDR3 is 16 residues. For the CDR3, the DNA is TGTGCCAGCAACACGGCAGGGGTAGCGGGCACCGGGGAGCTGTTTTTT. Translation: CASNTAGVAGTGELFF.

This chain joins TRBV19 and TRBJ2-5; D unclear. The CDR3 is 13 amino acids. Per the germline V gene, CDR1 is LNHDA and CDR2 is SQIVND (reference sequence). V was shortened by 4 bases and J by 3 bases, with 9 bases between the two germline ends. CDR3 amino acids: CASSRFSEETQYF. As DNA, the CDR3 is TGTGCCAGTAGTAGATTTAGTGAAGAGACCCAGTACTTC.

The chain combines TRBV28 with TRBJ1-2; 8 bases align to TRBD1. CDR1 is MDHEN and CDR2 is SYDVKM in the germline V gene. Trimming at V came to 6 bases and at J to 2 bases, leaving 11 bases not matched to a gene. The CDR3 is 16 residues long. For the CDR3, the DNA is TGTGCCAGCAGCCCCCCCCAACGGACAGGGAACTATGGCTACACCTTC. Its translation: CASSPPQRTGNYGYTF.

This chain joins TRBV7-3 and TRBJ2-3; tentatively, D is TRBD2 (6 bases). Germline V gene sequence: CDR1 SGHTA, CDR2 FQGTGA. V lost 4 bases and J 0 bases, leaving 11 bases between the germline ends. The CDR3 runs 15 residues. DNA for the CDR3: TGTGCCAGCAGCTACCGACTAGGAAGCACAGATACGCAGTATTTT. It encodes CASSYRLGSTDTQYF.

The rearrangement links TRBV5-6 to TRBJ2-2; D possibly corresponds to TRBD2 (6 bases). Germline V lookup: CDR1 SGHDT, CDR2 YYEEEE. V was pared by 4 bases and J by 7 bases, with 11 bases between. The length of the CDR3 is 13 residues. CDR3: CASSVSGSGELFF. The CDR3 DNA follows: TGTGCCAGCAGCGTCTCCGGGAGCGGGGAGCTGTTTTTT. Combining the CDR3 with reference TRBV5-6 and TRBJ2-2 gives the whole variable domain DAGVTQSPTHLIKTRGQQVTLRCSPKSGHDTVSWYQQALGQGPQFIFQYYEEEERQRGNFPDRFSGHQFPNYSSELNVNALLLGDSALYLCASSVSGSGELFFGEGSRLTVL.

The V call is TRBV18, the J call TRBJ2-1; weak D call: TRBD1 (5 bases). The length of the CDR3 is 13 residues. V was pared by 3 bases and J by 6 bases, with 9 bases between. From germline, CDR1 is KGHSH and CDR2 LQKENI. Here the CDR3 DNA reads TGTGCCAGCTCACCCTCAGGGCGCAATGAGCAGTTCTTC. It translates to CASSPSGRNEQFF. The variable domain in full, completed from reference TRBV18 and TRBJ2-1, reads NAGVMQNPRHLVRRRGQEARLRCSPMKGHSHVYWYRQLPEEGLKFMVYLQKENIIDESGMPKERFSAEFPKEGPSILRIQQVVRGDSAAYFCASSPSGRNEQFFGPGTRLTVL.

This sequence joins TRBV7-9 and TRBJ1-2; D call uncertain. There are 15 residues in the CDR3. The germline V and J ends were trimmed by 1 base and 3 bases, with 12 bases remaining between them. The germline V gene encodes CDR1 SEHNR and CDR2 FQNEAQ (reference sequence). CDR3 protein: CASSLGGAFDYGYTF. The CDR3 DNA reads TGTGCCAGCAGCTTAGGGGGAGCGTTTGACTATGGCTACACCTTC. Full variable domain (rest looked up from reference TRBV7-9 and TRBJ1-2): DTGVSQNPRHKITKRGQNVTFRCDPISEHNRLYWYRQTLGQGPEFLTYFQNEAQLEKSRLLSDRFSAERPKGSFSTLEIQRTEQGDSAMYLCASSLGGAFDYGYTFGSGTRLTVV.

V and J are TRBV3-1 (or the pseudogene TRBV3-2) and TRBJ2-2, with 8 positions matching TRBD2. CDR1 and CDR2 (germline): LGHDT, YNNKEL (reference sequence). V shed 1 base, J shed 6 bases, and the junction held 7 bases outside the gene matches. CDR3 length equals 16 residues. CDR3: CASSQVTGGPPGELFF. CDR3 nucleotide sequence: TGTGCCAGCAGCCAAGTTACGGGAGGGCCCCCCGGGGAGCTGTTTTTT.

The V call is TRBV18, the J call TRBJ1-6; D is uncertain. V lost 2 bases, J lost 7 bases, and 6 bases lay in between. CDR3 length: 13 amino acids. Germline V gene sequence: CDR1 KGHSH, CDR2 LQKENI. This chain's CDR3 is CASSPARNSPLHF. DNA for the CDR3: TGTGCCAGCTCACCAGCGCGGAATTCACCCCTCCACTTT.

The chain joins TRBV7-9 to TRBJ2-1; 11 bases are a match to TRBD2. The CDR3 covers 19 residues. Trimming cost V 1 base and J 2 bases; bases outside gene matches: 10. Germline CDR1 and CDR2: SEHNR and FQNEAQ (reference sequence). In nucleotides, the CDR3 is TGTGCCAGCAGCTTAGTTTCCCTTAATAGCGGGAGGGCCTACAATGAGCAGTTCTTC. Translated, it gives CASSLVSLNSGRAYNEQFF.

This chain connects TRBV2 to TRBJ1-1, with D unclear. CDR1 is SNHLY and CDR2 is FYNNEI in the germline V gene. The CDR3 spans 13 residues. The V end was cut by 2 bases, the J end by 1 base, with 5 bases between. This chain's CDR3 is CASSESQNTEAFF. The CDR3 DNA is TGTGCCAGCAGTGAAAGCCAGAACACTGAAGCTTTCTTT.

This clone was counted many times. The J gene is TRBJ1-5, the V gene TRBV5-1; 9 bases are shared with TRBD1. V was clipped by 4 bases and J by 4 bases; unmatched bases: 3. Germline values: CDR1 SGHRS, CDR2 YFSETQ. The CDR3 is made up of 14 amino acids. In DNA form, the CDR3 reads TGCGCCAGCAGCATAGGACAGGGGAATCAGCCCCAGCATTTT. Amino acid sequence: CASSIGQGNQPQHF.

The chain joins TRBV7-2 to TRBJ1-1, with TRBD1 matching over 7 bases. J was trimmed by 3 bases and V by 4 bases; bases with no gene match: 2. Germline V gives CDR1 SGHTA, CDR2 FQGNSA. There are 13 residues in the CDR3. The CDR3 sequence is CASSSGGYTEAFF. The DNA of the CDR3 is TGTGCCAGCAGCTCAGGGGGATACACTGAAGCTTTCTTT.

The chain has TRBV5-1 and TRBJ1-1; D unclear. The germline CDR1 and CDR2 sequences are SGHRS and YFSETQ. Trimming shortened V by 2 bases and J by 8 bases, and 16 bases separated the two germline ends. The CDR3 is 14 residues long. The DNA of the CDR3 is TGCGCCAGCAGCTTAAGTTTGACACAGCCGGAAGCTTTCTTT. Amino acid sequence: CASSLSLTQPEAFF.

The CDR3 region has the DNA TGTGCCAGCCGGGGTGGCGGGGAGCTGTTTTTT. Its protein is CASRGGGELFF. The rearrangement joins TRBV24-1 to TRBJ2-2; tentative D call: TRBD2 (5 bases). With 11 bases removed from V and 7 bases from J, the gap between germline ends came to 10 bases. Germline V gives CDR1 KGHDR, CDR2 SFDVKD. This CDR3 comprises 11 residues.

The CDR3 nucleotides read TGTGCCAGCAGGGGGGGGGCCAGAAACACCATATATTTT. It codes for CASRGGARNTIYF. The V gene is TRBV28, the J gene TRBJ1-3, with D maybe TRBD1 (6 bases). Germline CDR1 reads MDHEN; CDR2 reads SYDVKM. The CDR3 has 13 amino acids. The germline V and J ends were trimmed by 6 bases and 5 bases, with 11 bases remaining between them. The full variable domain, with the rest looked up from reference TRBV28 and TRBJ1-3, is DVKVTQSSRYLVKRTGEKVFLECVQDMDHENMFWYRQDPGLGLRLIYFSYDVKMKEKGDIPEGYSVSREKKERFSLILESASTNQTSMYLCASRGGARNTIYFGEGSWLTVV.

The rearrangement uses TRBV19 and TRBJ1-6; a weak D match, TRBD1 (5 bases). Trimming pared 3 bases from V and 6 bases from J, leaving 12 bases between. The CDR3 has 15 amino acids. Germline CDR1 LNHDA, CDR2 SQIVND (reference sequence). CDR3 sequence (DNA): TGTGCCAGTAGTATCATCGCAGGGCGTAATTCACCCCTCCACTTT. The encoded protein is CASSIIAGRNSPLHF.

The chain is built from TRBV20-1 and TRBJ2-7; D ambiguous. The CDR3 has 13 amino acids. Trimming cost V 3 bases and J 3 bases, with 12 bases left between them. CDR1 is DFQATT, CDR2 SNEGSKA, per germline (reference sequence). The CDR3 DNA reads TGCAGTGCTAGTCCCCGCGGAGACTACGAGCAGTACTTC. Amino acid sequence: CSASPRGDYEQYF.

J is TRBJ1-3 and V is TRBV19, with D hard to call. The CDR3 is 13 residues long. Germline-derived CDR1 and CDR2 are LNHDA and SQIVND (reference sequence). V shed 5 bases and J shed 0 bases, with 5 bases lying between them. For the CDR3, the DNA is TGTGCCAGTAGTGTATACTCTGGAAACACCATATATTTT. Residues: CASSVYSGNTIYF.

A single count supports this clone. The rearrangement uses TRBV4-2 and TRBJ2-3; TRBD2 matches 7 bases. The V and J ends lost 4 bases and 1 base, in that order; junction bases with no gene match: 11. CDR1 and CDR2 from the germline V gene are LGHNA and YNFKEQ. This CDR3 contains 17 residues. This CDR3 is CASSPSGVGLGTDTQYF. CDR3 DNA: TGTGCCAGCAGCCCCTCAGGTGTTGGACTAGGCACAGATACGCAGTATTTT.

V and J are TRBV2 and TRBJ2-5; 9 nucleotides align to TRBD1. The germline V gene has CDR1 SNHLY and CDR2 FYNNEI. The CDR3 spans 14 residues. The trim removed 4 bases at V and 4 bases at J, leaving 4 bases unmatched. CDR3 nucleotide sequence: TGTGCCAGCAGTGGGGACAGGGCCTCAGAGACCCAGTACTTC. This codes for CASSGDRASETQYF.

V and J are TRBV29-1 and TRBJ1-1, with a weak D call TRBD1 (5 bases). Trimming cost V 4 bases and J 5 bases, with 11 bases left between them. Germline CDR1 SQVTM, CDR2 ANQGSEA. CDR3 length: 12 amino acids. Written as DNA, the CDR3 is TGCAGCGTTGTTAGGGGAGGGACTGAAGCTTTCTTT. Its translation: CSVVRGGTEAFF.

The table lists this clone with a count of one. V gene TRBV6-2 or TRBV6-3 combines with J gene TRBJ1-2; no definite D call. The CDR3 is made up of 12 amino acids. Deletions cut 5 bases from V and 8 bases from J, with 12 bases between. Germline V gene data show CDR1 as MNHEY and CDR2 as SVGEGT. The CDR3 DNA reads TGTGCCAGCAGTCCGCCCCCAGGAGGCTACACCTTC. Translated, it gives CASSPPPGGYTF.

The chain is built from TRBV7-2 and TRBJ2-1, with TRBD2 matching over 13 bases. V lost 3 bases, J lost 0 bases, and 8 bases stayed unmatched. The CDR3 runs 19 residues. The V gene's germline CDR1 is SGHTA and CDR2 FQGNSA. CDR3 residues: CASSFAGTSGKHSYNEQFF. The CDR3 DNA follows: TGTGCCAGCAGCTTTGCCGGGACTAGCGGGAAACACTCCTACAATGAGCAGTTCTTC.

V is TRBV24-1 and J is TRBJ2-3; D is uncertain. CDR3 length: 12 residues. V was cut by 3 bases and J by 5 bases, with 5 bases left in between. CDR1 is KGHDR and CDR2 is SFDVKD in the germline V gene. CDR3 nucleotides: TGTGCCACCAGTGATGAGGTAGATACGCAGTATTTT. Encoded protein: CATSDEVDTQYF.

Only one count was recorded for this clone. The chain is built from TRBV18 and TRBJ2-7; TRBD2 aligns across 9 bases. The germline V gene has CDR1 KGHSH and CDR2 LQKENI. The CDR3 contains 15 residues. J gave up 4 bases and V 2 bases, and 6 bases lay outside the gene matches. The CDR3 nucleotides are TGTGCCAGCTCACCAGGGATAGCGGGGGTTTACGAGCAGTACTTC. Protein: CASSPGIAGVYEQYF. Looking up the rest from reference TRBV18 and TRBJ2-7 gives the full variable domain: NAGVMQNPRHLVRRRGQEARLRCSPMKGHSHVYWYRQLPEEGLKFMVYLQKENIIDESGMPKERFSAEFPKEGPSILRIQQVVRGDSAAYFCASSPGIAGVYEQYFGPGTRLTVT.

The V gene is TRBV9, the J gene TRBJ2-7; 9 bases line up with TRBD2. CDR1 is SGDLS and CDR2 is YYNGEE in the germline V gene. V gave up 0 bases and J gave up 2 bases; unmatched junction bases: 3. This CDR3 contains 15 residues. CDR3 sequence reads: CASSVEPSGAYEQYF. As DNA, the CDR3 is TGTGCCAGCAGCGTAGAGCCTAGCGGGGCCTACGAGCAGTACTTC.

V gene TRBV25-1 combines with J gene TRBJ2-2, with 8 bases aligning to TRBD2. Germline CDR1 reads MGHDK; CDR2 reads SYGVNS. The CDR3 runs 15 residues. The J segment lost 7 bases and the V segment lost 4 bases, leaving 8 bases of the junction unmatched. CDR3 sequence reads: CASSAAGGGGGELFF. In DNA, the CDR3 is TGTGCCAGCAGTGCCGCGGGGGGTGGTGGCGGGGAGCTGTTTTTT.

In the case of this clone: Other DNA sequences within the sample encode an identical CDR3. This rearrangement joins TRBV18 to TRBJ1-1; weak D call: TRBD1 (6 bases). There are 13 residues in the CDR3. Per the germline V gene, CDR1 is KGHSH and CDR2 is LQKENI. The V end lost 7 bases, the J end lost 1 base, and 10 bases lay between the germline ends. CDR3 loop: CASLQGQNTEAFF. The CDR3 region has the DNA TGTGCCAGCTTACAGGGACAGAACACTGAAGCTTTCTTT.

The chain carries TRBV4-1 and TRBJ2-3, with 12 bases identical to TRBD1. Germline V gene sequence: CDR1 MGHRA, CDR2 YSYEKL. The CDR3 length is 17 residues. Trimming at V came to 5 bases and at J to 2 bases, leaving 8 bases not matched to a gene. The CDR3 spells CASSESGTGGPTDTQYF. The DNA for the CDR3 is TGCGCCAGCAGCGAGTCCGGGACAGGGGGCCCCACAGATACGCAGTATTTT.